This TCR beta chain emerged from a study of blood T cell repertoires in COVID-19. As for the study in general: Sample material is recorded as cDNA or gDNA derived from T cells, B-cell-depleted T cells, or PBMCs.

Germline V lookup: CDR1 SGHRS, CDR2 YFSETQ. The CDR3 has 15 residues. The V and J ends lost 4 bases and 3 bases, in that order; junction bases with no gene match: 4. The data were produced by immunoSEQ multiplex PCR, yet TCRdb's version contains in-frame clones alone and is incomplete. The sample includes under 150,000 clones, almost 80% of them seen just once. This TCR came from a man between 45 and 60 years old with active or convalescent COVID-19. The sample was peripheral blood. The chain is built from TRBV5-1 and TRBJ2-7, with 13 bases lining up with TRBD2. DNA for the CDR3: TGCGCCAGCAGCACTGGGACTAGCGGGATCTACGAGCAGTACTTC. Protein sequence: CASSTGTSGIYEQYF.